A selection of T cell receptor beta chains follows, all from one sample in a study of blood T cell repertoires in COVID-19. Clones were read by immunoSEQ multiplex PCR, and TCRdb kept only the in-frame ones, dropping some. The sample shows 200,000 to 250,000 clones, roughly 83% of them seen only once. The sample taken for sequencing was PBMCs or T cells enriched from blood (not recorded which). These receptor sequences come from a woman between 45 and 60 years old who had recovered from COVID-19. The CDR3 runs from the conserved cysteine through the conserved F or W. A D gene is named only where the DNA matches it firmly. The size field is filled for only some rows; it gives once, few, many or a size class.

J	length	size	D	V	DNA	CDR3
TRBJ2-5	15	-	TRBD1	TRBV27	TGTGCCAGCAGTTTATGGGGACAGGGGGGTGAGACCCAGTACTTC	CASSLWGQGGETQYF
TRBJ2-7	13	-	-	TRBV28	TGTGCCAGCAGAGTAGGGACACCCTACGAGCAGTACTTC	CASRVGTPYEQYF
TRBJ1-2	13	once	-	TRBV29-1	TGCAGCGTTGAACTCCAGGGGAACTATGGCTACACCTTC	CSVELQGNYGYTF
TRBJ1-1	16	-	-	TRBV3-1/TRBV3-2	TGTGCCAGCAGCCAAAAACTGAACCGGTTGAACACTGAAGCTTTCTTT	CASSQKLNRLNTEAFF
TRBJ1-5	16	-	-	TRBV19	TGTGCCAGTATCGCAGACAGCCGGAATAGCAATCAGCCCCAGCATTTT	CASIADSRNSNQPQHF
TRBJ1-5	15	-	-	TRBV15	TGTGCCACCAGCAGAGTAACGCAGGGAGGCCAGCCCCAGCATTTT	CATSRVTQGGQPQHF
TRBJ2-7	14	-	TRBD1	TRBV2	TGTGCCAGCATTAGACAGGGGAGCTCCTACGAGCAGTACTTC	CASIRQGSSYEQYF
TRBJ1-2	17	-	-	TRBV4-1	TGCGCCAGCAGCCAAGATTGGCAGAGGAGGAACCCCTATGGCTACACCTTC	CASSQDWQRRNPYGYTF
TRBJ1-1	11	many	-	TRBV28	TGTGCCAGCCACTCGGGAACTGAAGCTTTCTTT	CASHSGTEAFF
TRBJ1-2	14	-	-	TRBV11-3	TGTGCCAGCAGTACAGGCGTCGCTAACTATGGCTACACCTTC	CASSTGVANYGYTF
TRBJ1-6	15	-	-	TRBV5-1	TGCGCCAGCAGCTTGTTGCAGGACAAGAATTCACCCCTCCACTTT	CASSLLQDKNSPLHF
TRBJ2-7	14	-	-	TRBV7-9	TGTGCCAGCAGCTTGAGGGACACTTCCTACGAGCAGTACTTC	CASSLRDTSYEQYF
TRBJ1-2	16	-	-	TRBV5-5	TGTGCCAGCAGCCATACAGGGCATCCGGGAAACTATGGCTACACCTTC	CASSHTGHPGNYGYTF
TRBJ2-7	15	-	-	TRBV6-2/TRBV6-3	TGTGCCAGCAGCCTCCTGGGAGCGGACTCCTACGAGCAGTACTTC	CASSLLGADSYEQYF
TRBJ1-2	13	-	-	TRBV7-9	TGTGCCAGCAGCATCCGGGACACCGGTGGCTACACCTTC	CASSIRDTGGYTF
TRBJ2-6	17	-	-	TRBV5-1	TGCGCCAGCAGCTTGACTACAAGCCTTTCTGGGGCCAACGTCCTGACTTTC	CASSLTTSLSGANVLTF
TRBJ2-1	15	once	-	TRBV19	TGTGCCAGTAGTGCCACTAGACGCGGTCACATTGAGCAGTTCTTC	CASSATRRGHIEQFF
TRBJ1-1	15	-	-	TRBV7-3	TGTGCCAGCAGGTCCGCCGGGACTTCGAACACTGAAGCTTTCTTT	CASRSAGTSNTEAFF
TRBJ1-3	11	once	-	TRBV30	TGTGCCTGGGAACTACATCGGACCATATATTTT	CAWELHRTIYF
TRBJ2-2	16	few	TRBD1	TRBV7-8	TGTGCCAGCAGCTTAATGGGACAGGGGGCGATCGGGGAGCTGTTTTTT	CASSLMGQGAIGELFF
TRBJ1-2	13	-	-	TRBV6-2/TRBV6-3	TGTGCCAGCAGTTACTCGGCGGACTATGGCTACACCTTC	CASSYSADYGYTF
TRBJ1-6	13	-	TRBD1	TRBV5-4	TGTGCCAGCAGCTACGACAGGGATTCACCCCTCCACTTT	CASSYDRDSPLHF
TRBJ1-2	15	-	TRBD1	TRBV30	TGTGCCTGGAGTGTATTCGTGGGGACAGGAGGCGGCTACACCTTC	CAWSVFVGTGGGYTF
TRBJ1-4	15	-	TRBD1	TRBV15	TGTGCCACCAGCACCCCCGGGACAGAGAATGAAAAACTGTTTTTT	CATSTPGTENEKLFF
TRBJ2-7	13	-	-	TRBV11-2	TGTGCCAGCAGAGACAGGCTGAGCTACGAGCAGTACTTC	CASRDRLSYEQYF
TRBJ2-1	14	-	TRBD2	TRBV5-4	TGTGCCAGCAGCAAGACTAGCGGGAGCAATGAGCAGTTCTTC	CASSKTSGSNEQFF
TRBJ2-2	15	once	TRBD1	TRBV4-1	TGCGCCAGCAGCCAACAGGGGGCGAACACCGGGGAGCTGTTTTTT	CASSQQGANTGELFF
TRBJ1-6	16	-	-	TRBV5-6	TGTGCCAGCAGCTTCCGCGGAAGCTCCTATAATTCACCCCTCCACTTT	CASSFRGSSYNSPLHF
TRBJ2-2	15	-	TRBD2	TRBV5-4	TGTGCCAGCAGCTTTGCGGGAGGTTTTAGCGGGGAGCTGTTTTTT	CASSFAGGFSGELFF
TRBJ1-3	16	-	TRBD1	TRBV18	TGTGCCAGCTCACCGGGACAGGGCCTCATCGGAAACACCATATATTTT	CASSPGQGLIGNTIYF
TRBJ2-7	15	-	TRBD2	TRBV7-2	TGTGCCAGCAGCGAGGGACTAGGGCTTTTGGGGGAGCAGTACTTC	CASSEGLGLLGEQYF
TRBJ1-5	13	-	-	TRBV4-3	TGCGCCAGCAGCCAGCAGGGGAATCAGCCCCAGCATTTT	CASSQQGNQPQHF